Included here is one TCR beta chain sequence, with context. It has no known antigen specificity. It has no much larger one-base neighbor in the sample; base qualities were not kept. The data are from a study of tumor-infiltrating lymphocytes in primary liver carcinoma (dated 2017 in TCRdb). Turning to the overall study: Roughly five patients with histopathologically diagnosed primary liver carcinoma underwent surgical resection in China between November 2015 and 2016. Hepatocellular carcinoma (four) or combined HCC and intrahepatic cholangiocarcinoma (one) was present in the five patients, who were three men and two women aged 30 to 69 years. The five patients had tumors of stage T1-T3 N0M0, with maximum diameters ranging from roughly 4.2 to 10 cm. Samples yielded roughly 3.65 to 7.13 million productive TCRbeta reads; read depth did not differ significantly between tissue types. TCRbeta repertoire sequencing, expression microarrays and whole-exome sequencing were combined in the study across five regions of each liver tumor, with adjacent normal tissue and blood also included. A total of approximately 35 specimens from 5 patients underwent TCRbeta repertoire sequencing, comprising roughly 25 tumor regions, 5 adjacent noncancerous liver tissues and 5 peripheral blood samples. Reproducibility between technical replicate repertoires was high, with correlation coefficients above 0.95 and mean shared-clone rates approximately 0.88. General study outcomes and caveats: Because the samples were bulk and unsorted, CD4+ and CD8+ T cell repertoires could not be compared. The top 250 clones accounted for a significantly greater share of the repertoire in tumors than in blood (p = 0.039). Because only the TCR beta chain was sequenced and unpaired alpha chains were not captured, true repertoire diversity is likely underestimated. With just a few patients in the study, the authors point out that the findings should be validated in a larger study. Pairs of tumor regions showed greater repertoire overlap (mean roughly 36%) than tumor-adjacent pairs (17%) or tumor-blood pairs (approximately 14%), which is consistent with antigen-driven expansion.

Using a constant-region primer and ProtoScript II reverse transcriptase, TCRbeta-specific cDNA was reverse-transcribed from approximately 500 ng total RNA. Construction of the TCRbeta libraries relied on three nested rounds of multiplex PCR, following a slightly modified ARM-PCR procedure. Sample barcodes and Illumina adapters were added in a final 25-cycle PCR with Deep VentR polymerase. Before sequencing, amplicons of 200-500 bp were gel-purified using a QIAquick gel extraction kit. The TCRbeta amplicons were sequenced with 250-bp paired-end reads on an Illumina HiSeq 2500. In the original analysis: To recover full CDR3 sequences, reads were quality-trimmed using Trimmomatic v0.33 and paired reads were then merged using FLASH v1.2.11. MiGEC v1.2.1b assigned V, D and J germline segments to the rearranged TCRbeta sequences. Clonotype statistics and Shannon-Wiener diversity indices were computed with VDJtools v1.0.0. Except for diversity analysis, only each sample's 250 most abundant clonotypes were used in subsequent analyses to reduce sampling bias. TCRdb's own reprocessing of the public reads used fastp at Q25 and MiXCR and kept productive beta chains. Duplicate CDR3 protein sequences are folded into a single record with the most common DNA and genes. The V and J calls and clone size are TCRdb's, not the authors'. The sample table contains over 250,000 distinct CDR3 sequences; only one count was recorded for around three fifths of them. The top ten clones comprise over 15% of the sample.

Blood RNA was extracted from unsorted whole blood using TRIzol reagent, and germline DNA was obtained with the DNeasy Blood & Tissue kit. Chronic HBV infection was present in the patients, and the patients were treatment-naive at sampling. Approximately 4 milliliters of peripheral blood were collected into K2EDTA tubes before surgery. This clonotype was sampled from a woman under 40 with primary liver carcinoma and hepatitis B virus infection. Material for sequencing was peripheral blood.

The DNA sequence reads TGCGCCAGCAGCCCCGGGCCCGACTGGATTTACGAGCAGTACTTC. It is translated as CASSPGPDWIYEQYF. The chain couples TRBV4-1 to TRBJ2-7, with the D segment identity uncertain. The V and J ends are trimmed by 4 bases and 4 bases, leaving 17 bases between them. Taken from the germline V gene, the CDR1 and CDR2 loops are MGHRA and YSYEKL. The CDR3 goes from the cysteine to the phenylalanine over 15 residues. Only CDR3 DNA remains: 45 bases, in frame from the first base.